This T cell receptor (beta chain) was documented in a study of CD8 T cells in ankylosing spondylitis. Points from the study as a whole: Seemingly distinctive of ankylosing spondylitis blood was a TCR beta motif formed by eight highly homologous variants. Earlier literature documents some of the motif variants in reactive arthritis synovial fluid and blood.

This clonotype was found many times. Its antigen remains unknown. Using quantitative 5'-RACE with molecular barcodes, the authors made TCR beta libraries. TCRdb used MiXCR to reprocess the 5' RACE reads, holding one entry per CDR3 protein. Among approximately 520,000 distinct CDR3 sequences, over 4% were seen once, and the ten largest hold under 4.5%. This clonotype originated in a male donor with ankylosing spondylitis. Material: blood, either unsorted or a sorted T cell fraction (not recorded which).

Written as DNA, the CDR3 is TGCAGTGCTAGAGATCAGGGGACCACAGCCTACAATGAGCAGTTCTTC. Its translation is CSARDQGTTAYNEQFF. The chain couples TRBV20-1 to TRBJ2-1; the D gene is possibly TRBD1 (6 bases). The CDR3 length is 16 residues. Looked up from germline, CDR1 is DFQATT and CDR2 is SNEGSKA (reference sequence). The V and J ends lost 0 bases and 2 bases respectively, with 14 bases between them.